This T cell receptor (beta chain) was sequenced for a study of cytomegalovirus exposure and HLA in healthy donors. Both 60 Vbeta primers and 13 Jbeta primers went into the PCR. Only in-frame clones appear in the TCRdb table, and some are missing; sequencing was by immunoSEQ multiplex PCR. The sample shows under 150,000 clones, almost 85% of them seen only once. Worth noting for this clone: The antigen is unknown.

Germline V gene data show CDR1 as PRHDT and CDR2 as FYEKMQ (reference sequence). The CDR3 consists of 17 residues. The V end was cut by 5 bases, the J end by 1 base, with 20 bases between. General study findings and limits: Near-uniform donor sequencing depth was presumed by presence/absence analyses.

The chain couples TRBV13 to TRBJ2-5; D possibly corresponds to TRBD1 (6 bases). Sequences were obtained from PBMCs. The origin of this receptor is a boy aged 2 to 10 in good health and CMV-seronegative. In nucleotides, the CDR3 is TGTGCCAGCAGCGTCCTCCCCCCGAGGGACATCCAAGAGACCCAGTACTTC. Translating it yields CASSVLPPRDIQETQYF.